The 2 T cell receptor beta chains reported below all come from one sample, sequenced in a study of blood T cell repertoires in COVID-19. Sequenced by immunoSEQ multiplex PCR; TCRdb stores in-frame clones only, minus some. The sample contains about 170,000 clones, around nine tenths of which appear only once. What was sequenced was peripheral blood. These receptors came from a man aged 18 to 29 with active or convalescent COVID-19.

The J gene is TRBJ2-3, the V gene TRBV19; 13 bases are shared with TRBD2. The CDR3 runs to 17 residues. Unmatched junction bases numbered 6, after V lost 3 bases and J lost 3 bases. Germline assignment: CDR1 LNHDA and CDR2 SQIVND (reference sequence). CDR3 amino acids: CASSMWTSGSATDTQYF. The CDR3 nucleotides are TGTGCCAGTAGTATGTGGACTAGCGGGAGTGCTACAGATACGCAGTATTTT. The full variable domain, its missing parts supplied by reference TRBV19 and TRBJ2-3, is DGGITQSPKYLFRKEGQNVTLSCEQNLNHDAMYWYRQDPGQGLRLIYYSQIVNDFQKGDIAEGYSVSREKKESFPLTVTSAQKNPTAFYLCASSMWTSGSATDTQYFGPGTRLTVL.

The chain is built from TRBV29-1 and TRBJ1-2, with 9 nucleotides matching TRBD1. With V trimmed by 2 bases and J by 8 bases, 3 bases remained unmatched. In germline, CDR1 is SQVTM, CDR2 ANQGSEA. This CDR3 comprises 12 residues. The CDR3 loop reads CSVETGTGGYTF. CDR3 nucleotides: TGCAGCGTTGAAACTGGGACAGGGGGCTACACCTTC.